One and the same sample provided the 6 T cell receptor beta chains below, sequenced in a study of blood T cell repertoires in COVID-19. Measured with immunoSEQ multiplex PCR; TCRdb has only the in-frame clones, and not every one. This table holds about 95,000 clones, roughly 90% found once. The sequenced sample was peripheral blood. These receptor sequences come from a man in his fifties or sixties with COVID-19, enrolled during active disease.

V usage is TRBV6-6 and J usage is TRBJ2-2; weak D call: TRBD1 (5 bases). V lost 8 bases to trimming and J lost 2 bases, with 12 bases between them. CDR1 is MNHNY, CDR2 SVGAGI, per germline (reference sequence). The CDR3 sequence is 14 residues long. CDR3: CASSGPVNTGELFF. The CDR3 DNA reads TGTGCCAGCTCAGGGCCGGTTAACACCGGGGAGCTGTTTTTT.

V gene TRBV2 combines with J gene TRBJ2-1; D not resolved. Germline CDR1 SNHLY, CDR2 FYNNEI. The CDR3 sequence is 12 residues long. V dropped 6 bases and J dropped 7 bases, with 10 bases sitting between them. The CDR3 DNA follows: TGTGCCAGCAGCCGGGTGCCGAATGAGCAGTTCTTC. It yields the protein CASSRVPNEQFF. The complete variable domain, with remaining parts taken from reference TRBV2 and TRBJ2-1, reads EPEVTQTPSHQVTQMGQEVILRCVPISNHLYFYWYRQILGQKVEFLVSFYNNEISEKSEIFDDQFSVERPDGSNFTLKIRSTKLEDSAMYFCASSRVPNEQFFGPGTRLTVL.

The chain employs TRBV5-4 and TRBJ1-6; D may be TRBD1 (6 bases). This CDR3 spans 12 amino acids. V was trimmed by 4 bases and J by 15 bases, leaving 14 bases between them. Germline CDR1 SGHNT, CDR2 YYREEE (reference sequence). The CDR3 loop reads CASSHPGGGLHF. CDR3 DNA sequence: TGTGCCAGCAGCCACCCGGGGGGCGGCCTCCACTTT.

This clone was recorded a few times. This sequence joins TRBV5-5 and TRBJ1-6; the match to TRBD1 covers 7 bases. Germline assignment: CDR1 SGHKS and CDR2 YYEKEE (reference sequence). V shed 0 bases, J shed 10 bases, and the junction held 7 bases outside the gene matches. The CDR3 contains 15 residues. CDR3 in DNA: TGTGCCAGCAGCTTGGAAGAGGGGGCAAGGTCACCCCTCCACTTT. The encoded protein is CASSLEEGARSPLHF.

The chain recombines TRBV5-1 with TRBJ1-2, with D perhaps TRBD1 (5 bases). This CDR3 is 15 amino acids long. The V gene lost 0 bases and the J gene lost 5 bases, with 14 bases spanning the gap. In germline, CDR1 is SGHRS, CDR2 YFSETQ. The CDR3 sequence: CASSLDPGIGYGYTF. For the CDR3, the DNA is TGCGCCAGCAGCTTGGACCCAGGGATAGGGTATGGCTACACCTTC.

The rearrangement links TRBV5-4 to TRBJ2-5; weak D call: TRBD2 (5 bases). The CDR3 runs to 13 residues. Germline V lookup: CDR1 SGHNT, CDR2 YYREEE (reference sequence). Trimming shortened V by 6 bases and J by 5 bases, and 14 bases separated the two germline ends. CDR3 DNA sequence: TGTGCCAGCACCCGGGGAGCTCGGGAGACCCAGTACTTC. As protein: CASTRGARETQYF.